Presented here are 18 T cell receptor beta chains from one specimen sequenced in a study of T cells in Graves' hyperthyroidism and ophthalmopathy. Amplified regions were TCR beta CDR3 sequences from RNA transcripts. An initial round of RT-PCR targeting the TCR CDR3 relied on the HTBI primer set. Each CDR3 protein gets one entry after TCRdb re-called the multiplex PCR reads with MiXCR. Of hundreds of thousands of distinct CDR3 sequences in the sample, roughly 40% were seen once. The sample was blood. The receptors originated from a man aged 18-30 years with Graves' hyperthyroidism.

This clonotype appeared a few times. This chain connects TRBV9 to TRBJ2-2; 11 positions agree with TRBD2. This CDR3 has 16 residues. Looked up from germline, CDR1 is SGDLS and CDR2 is YYNGEE. V shed 4 bases and J 4 bases; nucleotides not matched to a gene: 6. The CDR3 loop reads CASSTALAGATGELFF. CDR3 bases: TGTGCCAGCAGCACCGCACTAGCGGGGGCCACCGGGGAGCTGTTTTTT.

Only one count was recorded for this clonotype. The chain combines TRBV15 with TRBJ1-6; a weak D match, TRBD1 (6 bases). The V and J ends lost 1 base and 10 bases respectively, with 11 bases between them. Germline V gene data show CDR1 as LNHNV and CDR2 as YYDKDF (reference sequence). The CDR3 extends over 14 amino acids. Here the CDR3 DNA reads TGTGCCACCAGCAGAGCGAGGGGGAAATCACCCCTCCACTTT. Its protein is CATSRARGKSPLHF.

This clonotype was recorded at least ten times. The rearrangement joins TRBV7-2 to TRBJ2-7, with D possibly matching TRBD1 (5 bases). V lost 1 base and J 9 bases, leaving 13 bases between the germline ends. Germline V gives CDR1 SGHTA, CDR2 FQGNSA. This CDR3 comprises 13 residues. This CDR3 reads CASSLGGQGRQYF. DNA for the CDR3: TGTGCCAGCAGCTTAGGTGGCCAGGGCAGGCAGTACTTC.

V usage is TRBV25-1 and J usage is TRBJ2-5; 9 bases fit TRBD1. Germline values: CDR1 MGHDK, CDR2 SYGVNS. The CDR3 has 16 residues. Trimming took 3 bases from V and 11 from J; bases not matched to a gene: 16. CDR3 bases: TGTGCCAGCAGTGACCCGGGACAGGGTCCCTACAATGAGCAGTACTTC. This gives the protein CASSDPGQGPYNEQYF.

This clonotype was seen more than once but under ten times. V is TRBV7-9 and J is TRBJ1-1, with D unclear. This CDR3 has 14 residues. V shed 5 bases and J shed 1 base, with 11 bases lying between them. CDR1 SEHNR and CDR2 FQNEAQ come from the germline V gene (reference sequence). Here the CDR3 reads CASSNSGWNTEAFF. The CDR3, as DNA: TGTGCCAGCAGCAACTCAGGCTGGAACACTGAAGCTTTCTTT. The complete variable domain, with remaining parts taken from reference TRBV7-9 and TRBJ1-1, reads DTGVSQNPRHKITKRGQNVTFRCDPISEHNRLYWYRQTLGQGPEFLTYFQNEAQLEKSRLLSDRFSAERPKGSFSTLEIQRTEQGDSAMYLCASSNSGWNTEAFFGQGTRLTVV.

To note about this clonotype: A much larger clone differs from this one at a single base, so this may be a read error. The rearrangement uses TRBV29-1 and TRBJ2-7; TRBD1 is a possible D gene (5 bases). The CDR3 consists of 12 residues. CDR1 is SQVTM and CDR2 is ANQGSEA in the germline V gene. The V gene lost 5 bases and the J gene lost 1 base, with 9 bases spanning the gap. The CDR3 here is CSVSQGSYEQYF. CDR3 nucleotide sequence: TGCAGCGTTAGCCAGGGATCCTACGAGCAGTACTTC.

The rearrangement joins TRBV6-2 or TRBV6-3 to TRBJ1-6, with D maybe TRBD1 (5 bases). The V and J ends lost 4 bases and 9 bases respectively, with 16 bases between them. Germline CDR1 MNHEY, CDR2 SVGEGT. There are 15 residues in the CDR3. The CDR3 DNA reads TGTGCCAGCAGTTTACTCGGGACTCCTAGTTCACCCCTCCACTTT. Translating gives CASSLLGTPSSPLHF.

This clonotype was observed a handful of times. The V and J genes are TRBV4-1 and TRBJ1-5; 11 bases fit TRBD1. The CDR3 has 19 residues. J was trimmed by 2 bases and V by 0 bases; bases with no gene match: 9. Germline CDR1 is MGHRA and CDR2 is YSYEKL. CDR3 region: CASSQEQDRGQWGNQPQHF. DNA for the CDR3: TGCGCCAGCAGCCAAGAACAGGACAGGGGGCAATGGGGCAATCAGCCCCAGCATTTT.

This clonotype was counted ten times or more. The chain uses TRBV15 and TRBJ1-1; D not certain. Per the germline V gene, CDR1 is LNHNV and CDR2 is YYDKDF (reference sequence). The CDR3 consists of 18 residues. The germline V and J ends were trimmed by 1 base and 2 bases, with 20 bases remaining between them. Written as DNA, the CDR3 is TGTGCCACCAGCAGAGTCGGCCGGGCAGACGGACCAAACACTGAAGCTTTCTTT. Encoded protein: CATSRVGRADGPNTEAFF.

At least ten counts were recorded for this clonotype. The rearrangement uses TRBV10-3 and TRBJ2-5, with D hard to call. This CDR3 is 14 amino acids long. V was trimmed by 1 base and J by 5 bases, leaving 11 bases between them. Germline lookup yields CDR1 ENHRY and CDR2 SYGVKD. This chain's CDR3 is CAISELTERETQYF. Here the CDR3 DNA reads TGTGCCATCAGTGAGTTAACCGAGAGGGAGACCCAGTACTTC.

This chain links TRBV7-6 with TRBJ2-5, with D possibly matching TRBD2 (6 bases). The V and J ends lost 5 bases and 7 bases respectively, with 23 bases between them. Per germline, CDR1 SGHVS and CDR2 FNYEAQ. This CDR3 contains 16 residues. The DNA of the CDR3 is TGTGCCAGCAGCCCCTCCAGGCGGGACCCTGGGGGGACCCAGTACTTC. The encoded protein is CASSPSRRDPGGTQYF. The full variable domain, with the rest looked up from reference TRBV7-6 and TRBJ2-5, is GAGVSQSPRYKVTKRGQDVALRCDPISGHVSLYWYRQALGQGPEFLTYFNYEAQQDKSGLPNDRFSAERPEGSISTLTIQRTEQRDSAMYRCASSPSRRDPGGTQYFGPGTRLLVL.

This clonotype came up a few times. A much bigger clone sits one base away, suggesting this may be a read error. V is TRBV6-5 and J is TRBJ1-2; D remains ambiguous. Germline CDR1 is MNHEY and CDR2 is SVGAGI. The CDR3 covers 12 residues. V gave up 6 bases and J gave up 7 bases, with 12 bases separating them. CDR3 DNA: TGTGCCAGCAGCACCCAGAGCTCTGGCTACACCTTC. Its translation: CASSTQSSGYTF.

This sequence joins TRBV9 and TRBJ1-1; 10 nucleotides match TRBD1. V shed 0 bases, J shed 4 bases, and the junction held 15 bases outside the gene matches. There are 19 residues in the CDR3. Germline V gives CDR1 SGDLS, CDR2 YYNGEE. The CDR3 loop reads CASSVEARDRGRGGTEAFF. The CDR3 DNA is TGTGCCAGCAGCGTAGAGGCCAGGGACAGGGGAAGGGGCGGCACTGAAGCTTTCTTT. Looking up the rest from reference TRBV9 and TRBJ1-1 gives the full variable domain: DSGVTQTPKHLITATGQRVTLRCSPRSGDLSVYWYQQSLDQGLQFLIQYYNGEERAKGNILERFSAQQFPDLHSELNLSSLELGDSALYFCASSVEARDRGRGGTEAFFGQGTRLTVV.

The V and J genes are TRBV12-3 or TRBV12-4 and TRBJ2-2; 7 nucleotides match TRBD2. The CDR3 contains 15 residues. J lost 1 base, V lost 5 bases, and 4 bases had no gene match. For the CDR3, the DNA is TGTGCCAGCAGTCCTCGGGGGGTGAACACCGGGGAGCTGTTTTTT. This codes for CASSPRGVNTGELFF.

The chain combines TRBV15 with TRBJ2-7; 8 bases match TRBD1. The J segment lost 3 bases and the V segment lost 0 bases, leaving 7 bases of the junction unmatched. CDR1 is LNHNV and CDR2 is YYDKDF in the germline V gene (reference sequence). This CDR3 spans 16 amino acids. Here the CDR3 reads CATSRDRAGGLYEQYF. The CDR3, as DNA: TGTGCCACCAGCAGAGATCGGGCAGGGGGCCTCTACGAGCAGTACTTC.

This clonotype was observed a few times. This chain uses TRBV9 with TRBJ1-6; TRBD1 agrees at 11 bases. This CDR3 contains 15 residues. The germline V gene has CDR1 SGDLS and CDR2 YYNGEE. V was pared by 5 bases and J by 8 bases, with 6 bases of the junction left unmatched. CDR3 sequence reads: CASSGTGGMDSPLHF. The CDR3 bases are TGTGCCAGCAGTGGGACAGGGGGGATGGATTCACCCCTCCACTTT. Together with reference TRBV9 and TRBJ1-6, the CDR3 gives the full variable domain: DSGVTQTPKHLITATGQRVTLRCSPRSGDLSVYWYQQSLDQGLQFLIQYYNGEERAKGNILERFSAQQFPDLHSELNLSSLELGDSALYFCASSGTGGMDSPLHFGNGTRLTVT.

This clonotype showed up many times. The rearrangement links TRBV20-1 to TRBJ1-1; TRBD1 is a possible D gene (5 bases). Germline V gene data show CDR1 as DFQATT and CDR2 as SNEGSKA (reference sequence). V lost 1 base and J lost 0, with 15 bases in between. The length of the CDR3 is 16 residues. CDR3 bases: TGCAGTGCTAGAGCAAACTCGGGACGGATGAACACTGAAGCTTTCTTT. Encoded protein: CSARANSGRMNTEAFF.

This clonotype has at least ten counts. The CDR3 loop is CSAQSASGGSYEQYF. CDR3 DNA: TGCAGTGCTCAATCGGCTAGCGGGGGATCCTACGAGCAGTACTTC. The chain uses TRBV20-1 and TRBJ2-7; 10 bases fit TRBD2. J gave up 1 base and V 5 bases, and 8 bases lay outside the gene matches. This CDR3 has 15 amino acids. In germline, CDR1 is DFQATT, CDR2 SNEGSKA (reference sequence).